This T cell receptor (beta chain) was sequenced for a study of T cells after yellow fever vaccination. TCRdb reprocessed the 5' RACE reads via MiXCR and lists one record per CDR3 protein. The table includes about 320,000 distinct CDR3 sequences, around 4.5% detected once. Germline CDR1 reads SGHDN; CDR2 reads FVKESK. The CDR3 totals 17 residues. Trimming removed 6 bases at V and 0 bases at J, with 18 bases between. In its sample, this clonotype was seen a few times. V is TRBV14 and J is TRBJ2-1; D unclear. Sequenced here: PBMCs, sampled 15 days after the yellow fever booster vaccination. The sequence was obtained from a man aged 18 to 35 who received the YFV17D yellow fever vaccine. CDR3 sequence reads: CASSRLGQTRSYNEQFF. The CDR3 bases are TGTGCCAGCAGTCGCCTTGGGCAAACCCGCTCCTACAATGAGCAGTTCTTC. Full variable domain (remainder filled in from reference TRBV14 and TRBJ2-1): EAGVTQFPSHSVIEKGQTVTLRCDPISGHDNLYWYRRVMGKEIKFLLHFVKESKQDESGMPNNRFLAERTGGTYSTLKVQPAELEDSGVYFCASSRLGQTRSYNEQFFGPGTRLTVL.